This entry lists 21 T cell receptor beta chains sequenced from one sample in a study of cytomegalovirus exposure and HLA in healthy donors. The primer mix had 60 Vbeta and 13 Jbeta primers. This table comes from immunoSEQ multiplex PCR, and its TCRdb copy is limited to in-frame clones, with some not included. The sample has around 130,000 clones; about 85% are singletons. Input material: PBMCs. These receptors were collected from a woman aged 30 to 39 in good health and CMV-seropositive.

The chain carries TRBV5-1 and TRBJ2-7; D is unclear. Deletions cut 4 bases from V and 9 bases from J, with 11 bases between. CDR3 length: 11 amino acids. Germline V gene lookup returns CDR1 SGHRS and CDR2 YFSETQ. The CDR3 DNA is TGCGCCAGCAGCCTCCAAGATAGGCAGTACTTC. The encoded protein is CASSLQDRQYF.

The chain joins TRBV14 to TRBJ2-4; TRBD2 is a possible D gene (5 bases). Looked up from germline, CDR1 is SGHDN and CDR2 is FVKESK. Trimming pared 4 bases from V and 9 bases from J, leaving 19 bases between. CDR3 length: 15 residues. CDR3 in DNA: TGTGCCAGCAGCCCGCGGGCGGCGCCCGGAGGCATTCAGTACTTC. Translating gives CASSPRAAPGGIQYF.

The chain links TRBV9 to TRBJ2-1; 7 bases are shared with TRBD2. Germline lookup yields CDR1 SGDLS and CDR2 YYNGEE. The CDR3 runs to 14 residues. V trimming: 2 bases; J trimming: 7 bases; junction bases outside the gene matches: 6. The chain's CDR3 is CASSVDGTINEQFF. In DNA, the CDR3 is TGTGCCAGCAGCGTCGACGGGACTATAAATGAGCAGTTCTTC.

The CDR3 region has the DNA TGCGCCAGCAGCTTGCTAGGAAGCACAGATACGCAGTATTTT. Translating gives CASSLLGSTDTQYF. V is TRBV5-1 and J is TRBJ2-3; no firm D call. The CDR3 sequence is 14 residues long. Between the trimmed V and J ends, which lost 1 base and 0 bases, there was a span of 6 bases. Germline CDR1 and CDR2: SGHRS and YFSETQ.

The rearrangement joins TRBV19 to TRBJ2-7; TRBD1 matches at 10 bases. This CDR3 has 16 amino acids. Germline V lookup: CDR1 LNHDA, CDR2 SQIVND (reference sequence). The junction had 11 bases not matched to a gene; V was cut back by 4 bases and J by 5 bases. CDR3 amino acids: CASSKGGPGQGNEQYF. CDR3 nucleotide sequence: TGTGCCAGTAGTAAGGGAGGTCCGGGACAGGGGAACGAGCAGTACTTC.

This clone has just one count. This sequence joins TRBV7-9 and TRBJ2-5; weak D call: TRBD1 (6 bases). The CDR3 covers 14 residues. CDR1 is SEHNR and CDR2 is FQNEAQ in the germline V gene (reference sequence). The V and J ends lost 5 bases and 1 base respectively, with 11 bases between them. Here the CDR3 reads CASSPGQLQETQYF. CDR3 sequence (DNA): TGTGCCAGCAGCCCCGGACAGCTCCAAGAGACCCAGTACTTC.

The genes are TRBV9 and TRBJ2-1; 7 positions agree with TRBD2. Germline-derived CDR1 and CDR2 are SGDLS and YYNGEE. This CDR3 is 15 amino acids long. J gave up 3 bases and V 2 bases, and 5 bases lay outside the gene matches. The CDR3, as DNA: TGTGCCAGCAGCGTTTCTAGCGGCGGCTACAATGAGCAGTTCTTC. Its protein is CASSVSSGGYNEQFF.

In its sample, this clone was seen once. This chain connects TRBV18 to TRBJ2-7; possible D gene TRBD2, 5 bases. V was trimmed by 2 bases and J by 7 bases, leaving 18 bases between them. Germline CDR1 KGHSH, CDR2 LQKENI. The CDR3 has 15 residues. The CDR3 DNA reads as TGTGCCAGCTCACCAGTCCCCAGCGGCATGGGGGAGCAGTACTTC. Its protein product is CASSPVPSGMGEQYF.

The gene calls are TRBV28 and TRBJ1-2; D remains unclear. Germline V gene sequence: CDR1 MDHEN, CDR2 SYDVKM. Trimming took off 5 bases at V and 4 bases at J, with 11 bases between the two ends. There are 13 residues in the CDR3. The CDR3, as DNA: TGTGCCAGCAGTCCGCAGTCGGGCTATGGCTACACCTTC. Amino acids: CASSPQSGYGYTF.

The CDR3 DNA reads as TGTGCCTCTCAGCGCAGCATGAACACTGAAGCTTTCTTT. It yields the protein CASQRSMNTEAFF. The genes are TRBV30 and TRBJ1-1; D gene unclear. Looked up from germline, CDR1 is GTSNPN and CDR2 is SVGIG (reference sequence). The CDR3 has 13 amino acids. The V end was cut by 7 bases, the J end by 0 bases, with 12 bases between.

CDR3: CAWTTTRGGGTQYF. CDR3 DNA sequence: TGTGCCTGGACTACTACTAGGGGAGGGGGTACGCAGTATTTT. V is TRBV30 and J is TRBJ2-3; D is possibly TRBD2 (7 bases). Germline CDR1 GTSNPN, CDR2 SVGIG (reference sequence). The CDR3 spans 14 residues. V lost 4 bases and J 8 bases, leaving 19 bases between the germline ends.

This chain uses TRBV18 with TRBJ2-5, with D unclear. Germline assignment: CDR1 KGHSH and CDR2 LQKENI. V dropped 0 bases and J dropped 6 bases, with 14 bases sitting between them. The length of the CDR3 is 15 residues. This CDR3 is CASSPPNSPHQTQYF. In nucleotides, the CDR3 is TGTGCCAGCTCACCACCGAACAGCCCCCATCAGACCCAGTACTTC.

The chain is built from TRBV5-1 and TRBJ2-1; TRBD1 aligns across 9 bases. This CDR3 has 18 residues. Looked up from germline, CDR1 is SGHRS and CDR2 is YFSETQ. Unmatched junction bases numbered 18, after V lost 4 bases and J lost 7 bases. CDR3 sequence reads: CASSALIISDRGWNEQFF. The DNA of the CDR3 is TGCGCCAGCAGCGCCCTTATAATCAGCGACAGGGGGTGGAATGAGCAGTTCTTC.

The CDR3 sequence is CASSAYRLAGGRRYEQYF. For the CDR3, the DNA is TGTGCCAGCAGCGCTTACCGACTAGCGGGAGGGCGACGATACGAGCAGTACTTC. The chain combines TRBV21-1 with TRBJ2-7; the DNA was not compared with TRBD2, the D call given in the table. TRBV21-1 is noted as a pseudogene. CDR3 size: 18 residues.

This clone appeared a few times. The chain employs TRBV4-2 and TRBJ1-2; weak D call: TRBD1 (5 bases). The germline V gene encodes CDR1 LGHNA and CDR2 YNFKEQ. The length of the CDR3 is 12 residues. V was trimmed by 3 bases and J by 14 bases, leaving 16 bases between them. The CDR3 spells CASSHPRGDSTF. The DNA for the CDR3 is TGTGCCAGCAGCCATCCCCGGGGGGACTCTACCTTC.

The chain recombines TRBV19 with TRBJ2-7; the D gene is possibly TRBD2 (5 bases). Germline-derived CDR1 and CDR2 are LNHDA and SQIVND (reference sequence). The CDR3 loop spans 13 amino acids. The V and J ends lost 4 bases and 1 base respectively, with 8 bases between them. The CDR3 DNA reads TGTGCCAGTAGTAGGACTGTTTCCTACGAGCAGTACTTC. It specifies CASSRTVSYEQYF.

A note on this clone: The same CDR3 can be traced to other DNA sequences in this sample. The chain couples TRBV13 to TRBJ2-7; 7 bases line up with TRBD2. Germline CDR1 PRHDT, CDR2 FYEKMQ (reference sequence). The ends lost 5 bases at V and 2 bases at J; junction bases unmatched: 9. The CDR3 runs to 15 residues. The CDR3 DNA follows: TGTGCCAGCAGCACGAGGGCGGGAGCCCCCTACGAGCAGTACTTC. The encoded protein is CASSTRAGAPYEQYF.

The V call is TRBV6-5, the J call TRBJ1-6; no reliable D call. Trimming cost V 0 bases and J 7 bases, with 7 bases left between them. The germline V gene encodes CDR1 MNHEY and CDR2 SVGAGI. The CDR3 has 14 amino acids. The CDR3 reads CASSYSSRNSPLHF. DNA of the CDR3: TGTGCCAGCAGTTACTCGAGTCGGAATTCACCCCTCCACTTT.

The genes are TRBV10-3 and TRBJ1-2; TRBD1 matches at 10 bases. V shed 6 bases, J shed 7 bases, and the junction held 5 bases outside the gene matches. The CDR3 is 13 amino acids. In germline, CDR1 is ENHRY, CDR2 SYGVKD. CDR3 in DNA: TGTGCCATCAGAGGGACAGGGGAAGGTGGCTACACCTTC. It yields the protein CAIRGTGEGGYTF.

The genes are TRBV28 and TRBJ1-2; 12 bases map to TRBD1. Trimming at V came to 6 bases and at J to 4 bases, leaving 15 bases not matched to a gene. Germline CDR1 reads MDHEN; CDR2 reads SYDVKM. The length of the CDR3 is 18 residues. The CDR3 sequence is CASRPPGTGGELVYGYTF. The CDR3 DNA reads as TGTGCCAGCAGGCCCCCCGGGACAGGGGGCGAATTGGTCTATGGCTACACCTTC.

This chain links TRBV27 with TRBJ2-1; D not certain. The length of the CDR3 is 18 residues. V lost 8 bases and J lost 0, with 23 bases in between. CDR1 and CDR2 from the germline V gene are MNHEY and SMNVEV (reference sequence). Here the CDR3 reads CASPVALRSYRSYNEQFF. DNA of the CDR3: TGTGCCAGCCCTGTGGCCCTCCGTTCGTATCGCTCCTACAATGAGCAGTTCTTC.